This T cell receptor (beta chain) was captured by sequencing in a study of CD8 T cells in Susac syndrome. Reverse transcription used roughly 0.45 to 1 ug RNA and random hexamers. An immunoSEQ multiplex PCR amplified TCR beta CDR3 over 54 Vbeta and 13 Jbeta. Each CDR3 protein is one row after TCRdb ran MiXCR on the immunoSEQ multiplex PCR reads. The sample includes roughly 200,000 distinct CDR3 sequences, about 95% of them seen just once. This CDR3 region has 12 residues. Germline CDR1 DFQATT, CDR2 SNEGSKA (reference sequence). Trimming took 3 bases from V and 2 from J, leaving 7 bases between them. Sequencing of TCR beta covered CD8+ and CD4+ T cells obtained from blood. It was healthy donors who served as the controls, matched for age and sex. Isolation of CD8+ and CD4+ T cells was performed negatively, whereas enrichment of TEMRA cells was done by FACS.

The TCR comes from a human donor in good health. The sequenced sample consisted of CD4+ T cells from PBMCs. This chain connects TRBV20-1 to TRBJ1-2; D gene unclear. CDR3 residues: CSASPGNYGYTF. As DNA, the CDR3 is TGCAGTGCTAGTCCTGGGAACTATGGCTACACCTTC.